This TCR beta chain comes out of a study of CD8 T cells in Susac syndrome. Random hexamers were used to reverse transcribe 0.5 to 1 ug of RNA. MiXCR, run by TCRdb on the immunoSEQ multiplex PCR reads, gives a single entry per CDR3 protein. The sample lists approximately 300,000 distinct CDR3 sequences; around nine tenths were seen once. CDR3 length: 15 residues. The V and J ends lost 5 bases and 6 bases respectively, with 17 bases between them. CDR1 is SEHNR and CDR2 is FQNEAQ in the germline V gene (reference sequence). Sequencing was done on a sample of CD8+ T cells from PBMCs. This receptor was identified in a human donor with multiple sclerosis. The chain is built from TRBV7-9 and TRBJ1-3; a possible D gene is TRBD1 (5 bases). CDR3 nucleotide sequence: TGTGCCAGCAGCCGTCGCCGGGGGACTTTAAACACCATATATTTT. Its protein product is CASSRRRGTLNTIYF.